The 5 T cell receptor beta chains reported below all come from one sample, sequenced in a study of radiotherapy plus CTLA-4 blockade in lung cancer. Produced via immunoSEQ multiplex PCR; TCRdb's table is partial and in-frame only. This table has about 73,000 clones, around 86% appearing once. Source: peripheral blood, taken from a patient treated with radiotherapy plus ipilimumab. These receptors all stem from a human donor with non-small cell lung cancer that progressed on radiotherapy plus ipilimumab.

This clone turned up a few times. The chain links TRBV7-9 to TRBJ1-5; a weak D match, TRBD1 (6 bases). This CDR3 has 13 amino acids. Trimming took 4 bases from V and 5 from J, leaving 9 bases between them. The germline gives CDR1 SEHNR, CDR2 FQNEAQ (reference sequence). The CDR3 protein is CASSSGQYQPQHF. The CDR3 nucleotides read TGTGCCAGCAGCTCCGGACAGTATCAGCCCCAGCATTTT. Supplemented by reference TRBV7-9 and TRBJ1-5, the full variable domain reads DTGVSQNPRHKITKRGQNVTFRCDPISEHNRLYWYRQTLGQGPEFLTYFQNEAQLEKSRLLSDRFSAERPKGSFSTLEIQRTEQGDSAMYLCASSSGQYQPQHFGDGTRLSIL.

V usage is TRBV6-5 and J usage is TRBJ2-5; tentatively, D is TRBD2 (5 bases). The J call is in doubt because the DNA end fits TRBJ2-7 better. Germline CDR1 is MNHEY and CDR2 is SVGAGI. This CDR3 comprises 14 residues. CDR3 bases: TGTGCCAGCAGTTACGATGGGGAGTCCTACGAGCAGTACTTC. This sequence encodes CASSYDGESYEQYF.

In DNA, the CDR3 is TGTGCCAGCATTCAGGGTTTGATCGCGGATGAGCAGTTCTTC. Protein sequence: CASIQGLIADEQFF. The rearrangement links TRBV6-6 to TRBJ2-1, with D maybe TRBD1 (5 bases). The germline gives CDR1 MNHNY, CDR2 SVGAGI (reference sequence). The CDR3 length is 14 residues. The germline V and J ends were trimmed by 7 bases and 8 bases, with 18 bases remaining between them.

The chain carries TRBV28 and TRBJ2-1; D is ambiguous. Trimming left V 2 bases short and J 4 bases short, with 6 bases between. This CDR3 has 13 residues. Germline V gives CDR1 MDHEN, CDR2 SYDVKM. CDR3 region: CASSLGPYNEQFF. CDR3 DNA sequence: TGTGCCAGCAGTTTAGGACCTTACAATGAGCAGTTCTTC.

The sample holds one count of this clone. V is TRBV5-4 and J is TRBJ2-5; 11 bases agree with TRBD2. Germline loops: CDR1 SGHNT, CDR2 YYREEE (reference sequence). The CDR3 is made up of 16 amino acids. J gave up 5 bases and V 4 bases, and 10 bases lay outside the gene matches. The DNA of the CDR3 is TGTGCCAGCAGCACGAAGGTAGCGGGAGGGGGGGAGACCCAGTACTTC. This codes for CASSTKVAGGGETQYF.